What follows describes a single T cell receptor (beta chain). As handled by the study authors: Reference gene primers were amplified, and this amplification served to estimate nucleated cell counts. Assay used: immunoSEQ multiplex PCR; TCRdb lists only in-frame clones, some missing. That table furnishes V, J and clone size, whereas the DNA furnished D and trimming. The sample carries around 210,000 clones, roughly 82% recorded once. The record originates from a study of blood T cell repertoires in COVID-19. Study-level information: Italy, Spain and the United States were the sources of the convalescent and acute COVID-19 samples. From T cells, B-cell-depleted T cells, or PBMCs came the material, which was cDNA or gDNA.

Sequencing was carried out using peripheral blood. The TCR originated in a human donor in a cohort sampled during active COVID-19.

CDR3 DNA: TGTGCCAGCAGTTTTTCCAGTGCGGGGAACACTGAAGCTTTCTTT. Translating gives CASSFSSAGNTEAFF. The V call is TRBV28, the J call TRBJ1-1; D not resolved. V was cut by 3 bases and J by 1 base, with 12 bases left in between. Germline CDR1 is MDHEN and CDR2 is SYDVKM. This CDR3 is 15 amino acids long. Based on the CDR3 plus reference TRBV28 and TRBJ1-1, the full variable domain is DVKVTQSSRYLVKRTGEKVFLECVQDMDHENMFWYRQDPGLGLRLIYFSYDVKMKEKGDIPEGYSVSREKKERFSLILESASTNQTSMYLCASSFSSAGNTEAFFGQGTRLTVV.